This T cell receptor beta chain originates from a study of blood T cell repertoires in COVID-19. Study at large: The United States, Italy and Spain provided the acute and convalescent COVID-19 samples. T cells, B-cell-depleted T cells, or PBMCs supplied cDNA or gDNA.

In the original processing: Amplified reference gene primers provided the basis for estimating nucleated cell counts. Generated by immunoSEQ multiplex PCR, the TCRdb table keeps only in-frame clones and is missing some. V, J and clone size derive from that table, while D and trimming were established from the DNA sequence. The sample lists around 350,000 clones; approximately 86% were seen once. Trimming cost V 6 bases and J 11 bases, with 26 bases left between them. Germline V CDR1 and CDR2: SGHRS, YFSETQ. The CDR3 has 15 amino acids. The chain has TRBV5-1 and TRBJ1-1, with a weak D call TRBD1 (6 bases). The sequencing input was peripheral blood. The TCR comes from a human donor in a cohort sampled during active COVID-19. The CDR3 spells CASTPSGRGDSRAFF. CDR3 DNA: TGCGCCAGCACCCCCTCTGGCAGGGGCGATTCTAGGGCTTTCTTT.